These 31 T cell receptor beta chains share one sample of origin, sequenced in a study of blood T cell repertoires in COVID-19. Profiling relied on immunoSEQ multiplex PCR, and the TCRdb table lists in-frame clones only, not all of them. The table shows over 150,000 clones, with 94% occurring only once. Sequencing used peripheral blood. These receptors came from a young man with COVID-19, enrolled during active disease.

This clone has just one count. The gene calls are TRBV9 and TRBJ2-2, with TRBD1 matching over 10 bases. CDR3 length: 16 amino acids. Looked up from germline, CDR1 is SGDLS and CDR2 is YYNGEE. After removal of 3 bases from V and 6 bases from J, the junction contained 8 bases not matched to a gene. CDR3 coding DNA: TGTGCCAGCAGCGCCGGGACAGGGGTCAGGGCCGGGGAGCTGTTTTTT. Protein: CASSAGTGVRAGELFF.

The chain is built from TRBV7-2 and TRBJ1-5, with D tentatively TRBD1 (5 bases). Germline V gene sequence: CDR1 SGHTA, CDR2 FQGNSA. Deletions cut 5 bases from V and 10 bases from J, with 12 bases between. This CDR3 comprises 12 residues. The CDR3 bases are TGTGCCAGCAGCCTGCTGACAGCACCCCAGCATTTT. It encodes CASSLLTAPQHF.

The chain uses TRBV5-4 and TRBJ1-3, with D perhaps matching TRBD1 (6 bases). CDR1 SGHNT and CDR2 YYREEE come from the germline V gene (reference sequence). The CDR3 totals 14 residues. Trimming shortened V by 2 bases and J by 2 bases, and 8 bases separated the two germline ends. The CDR3 region has the DNA TGTGCCAGCAGCTTTCAGGGGACTGGAAACACCATATATTTT. It encodes CASSFQGTGNTIYF.

This chain joins TRBV6-1 and TRBJ2-7, with 9 bases that match TRBD1. The CDR3 consists of 13 residues. The junction had 5 bases not matched to a gene; V was cut back by 7 bases and J by 4 bases. The germline V gene encodes CDR1 MNHNS and CDR2 SASEGT. The CDR3 nucleotides read TGTGCCAGCAAAGGGACAGGGTTTTACGAGCAGTACTTC. Protein sequence: CASKGTGFYEQYF.

V and J are TRBV29-1 and TRBJ1-1; the D is unclear. Germline-derived CDR1 and CDR2 are SQVTM and ANQGSEA. With 1 base removed from V and 0 bases from J, the gap between germline ends came to 6 bases. There are 13 residues in the CDR3. The CDR3 nucleotides are TGCAGCGTTGAAGCGGGGTTGAACACTGAAGCTTTCTTT. Protein product: CSVEAGLNTEAFF.

The chain joins TRBV5-4 to TRBJ2-1; D perhaps matches TRBD1 (8 bases). This CDR3 is 13 amino acids long. Germline assignment: CDR1 SGHNT and CDR2 YYREEE (reference sequence). The V end lost 4 bases, the J end lost 6 bases, and 11 bases lay between the germline ends. CDR3 DNA sequence: TGTGCCAGCAGCACAGGGGGGGGCAATGAGCAGTTCTTC. This gives the protein CASSTGGGNEQFF.

The chain uses TRBV19 and TRBJ2-5, with 8 bases fitting TRBD2. Per the germline V gene, CDR1 is LNHDA and CDR2 is SQIVND (reference sequence). J gave up 2 bases and V 6 bases, and 5 bases lay outside the gene matches. CDR3 size: 14 residues. Here the CDR3 reads CASSGGAVQETQYF. CDR3 nucleotide sequence: TGTGCCAGTAGCGGGGGGGCCGTTCAAGAGACCCAGTACTTC.

The rearrangement joins TRBV5-1 to TRBJ1-1, with unresolved D. V was trimmed by 0 bases and J by 4 bases, leaving 13 bases between them. Looked up from germline, CDR1 is SGHRS and CDR2 is YFSETQ. The CDR3 length is 15 residues. DNA for the CDR3: TGCGCCAGCAGCTTGGAGGTAGGGAGAGGCACTGAAGCTTTCTTT. The encoded protein is CASSLEVGRGTEAFF.

This rearrangement joins TRBV7-3 to TRBJ1-1; no clear D gene. This CDR3 is built from 15 residues. V shed 0 bases and J shed 11 bases, with 19 bases lying between them. The germline gives CDR1 SGHTA, CDR2 FQGTGA. The chain's CDR3 is CASSLTPRDEARAFF. The CDR3 DNA reads as TGTGCCAGCAGCTTAACCCCCCGGGATGAGGCTCGGGCTTTCTTT.

This chain joins TRBV12-3 or TRBV12-4 and TRBJ1-5, with 8 bases that match TRBD1. This CDR3 has 13 amino acids. V gave up 6 bases and J gave up 7 bases; unmatched junction bases: 5. CDR3 loop: CASSGRGHQPQHF. The DNA for the CDR3 is TGTGCCAGCAGCGGCAGGGGGCACCAGCCCCAGCATTTT.

Here the CDR3 DNA reads TGTGCCAGCAGCCAGGCAATGTACACTGAAGCTTTCTTT. It yields the protein CASSQAMYTEAFF. The chain employs TRBV3-1 (or the pseudogene TRBV3-2) and TRBJ1-1, with unresolved D. Germline assignment: CDR1 LGHDT and CDR2 YNNKEL (reference sequence). Trimming removed 3 bases from V and 3 bases from J, with 8 bases in between. The CDR3 is 13 residues long.

CDR3 bases: TGTGCCAGTAGTAACGGACAGGGCTACGAGCAGTACTTC. It specifies CASSNGQGYEQYF. The chain is built from TRBV19 and TRBJ2-7, with 8 bases fitting TRBD1. The CDR3 length is 13 residues. V was clipped by 4 bases and J by 3 bases; unmatched bases: 2. CDR1 is LNHDA and CDR2 is SQIVND in the germline V gene (reference sequence). The full variable domain, rest sourced from reference TRBV19 and TRBJ2-7, is DGGITQSPKYLFRKEGQNVTLSCEQNLNHDAMYWYRQDPGQGLRLIYYSQIVNDFQKGDIAEGYSVSREKKESFPLTVTSAQKNPTAFYLCASSNGQGYEQYFGPGTRLTVT.

The V call is TRBV30, the J call TRBJ1-2; perhaps TRBD1 as D (6 bases). Germline V gene data show CDR1 as GTSNPN and CDR2 as SVGIG (reference sequence). Trimming pared 2 bases from V and 2 bases from J, leaving 9 bases between. The CDR3 totals 13 residues. The CDR3: CAWSPGQNYGYTF. The CDR3, as DNA: TGTGCCTGGAGTCCCGGACAGAACTATGGCTACACCTTC.

The chain has TRBV11-3 and TRBJ1-2; D might be TRBD1 (6 bases). Germline V gene data show CDR1 as SGHNT and CDR2 as YENEEA. Trimming removed 0 bases at V and 13 bases at J, with 15 bases between. The CDR3 length is 13 residues. The CDR3 reads CASSLETQGVRTF. The CDR3 nucleotides are TGTGCCAGCAGCTTAGAAACACAGGGTGTCCGCACCTTC. The full variable domain, rest sourced from reference TRBV11-3 and TRBJ1-2, is EAGVVQSPRYKIIEKKQPVAFWCNPISGHNTLYWYLQNLGQGPELLIRYENEEAVDDSQLPKDRFSAERLKGVDSTLKIQPAELGDSAVYLCASSLETQGVRTFGSGTRLTVV.

This chain joins TRBV11-2 and TRBJ2-5; 10 bases agree with TRBD1. V shed 6 bases, J shed 5 bases, and the junction held 9 bases outside the gene matches. Germline V gene lookup returns CDR1 SGHAT and CDR2 FQNNGV. This CDR3 region has 15 residues. The CDR3 DNA is TGTGCCAGCAGGAACTGGGACAGGGGTATGGAGACCCAGTACTTC. Translating it yields CASRNWDRGMETQYF.

This chain joins TRBV5-4 and TRBJ2-2, with 10 bases lining up with TRBD2. V lost 1 base to trimming and J lost 7 bases; unmatched junction nucleotides: 7. The germline V gene encodes CDR1 SGHNT and CDR2 YYREEE (reference sequence). This CDR3 is 16 amino acids long. The CDR3 DNA is TGTGCCAGCAGCTTGACCAGCGGGGGGGCGGTCGGGGAGCTGTTTTTT. It specifies CASSLTSGGAVGELFF.

The chain carries TRBV6-1 and TRBJ2-3; 7 bases fit TRBD1. Unmatched junction bases numbered 12, after V lost 2 bases and J lost 4 bases. The CDR3 length is 17 residues. Germline-derived CDR1 and CDR2 are MNHNS and SASEGT. The CDR3 sequence: CASSEMMRGQGADTQYF. Written as DNA, the CDR3 is TGTGCCAGCAGTGAAATGATGAGGGGGCAGGGGGCAGATACGCAGTATTTT.

Only one count was recorded for this clone. The chain uses TRBV2 and TRBJ1-2; D is undetermined. Germline V gene sequence: CDR1 SNHLY, CDR2 FYNNEI. CDR3 length equals 12 residues. Trimming shortened V by 5 bases and J by 6 bases, and 10 bases separated the two germline ends. CDR3 region: CASSPSGDGYTF. DNA for the CDR3: TGTGCCAGCAGTCCAAGCGGGGATGGCTACACCTTC.

The chain combines TRBV2 with TRBJ1-5; no firm D call. Trimming shortened V by 4 bases and J by 0 bases, and 13 bases separated the two germline ends. CDR1 is SNHLY and CDR2 is FYNNEI in the germline V gene. The CDR3 is 16 amino acids. CDR3 in amino acids: CASSGPTGNSNQPQHF. The CDR3 DNA is TGTGCCAGCAGTGGTCCGACGGGAAATAGCAATCAGCCCCAGCATTTT.

The chain links TRBV29-1 to TRBJ2-3, with 9 bases that match TRBD1. With 6 bases clipped from V and 8 bases from J, the junction kept 12 bases outside the gene matches. This CDR3 spans 14 amino acids. Germline assignment: CDR1 SQVTM and CDR2 ANQGSEA. DNA for the CDR3: TGCAGCGTAGCCACAGGGGGCGGCTTCGGTACGCAGTATTTT. It is translated as CSVATGGGFGTQYF.

The genes are TRBV4-1 and TRBJ1-4; 10 nucleotides line up with TRBD1. V gave up 2 bases and J gave up 3 bases; unmatched junction bases: 9. Per the germline V gene, CDR1 is MGHRA and CDR2 is YSYEKL. This CDR3 region has 18 residues. The CDR3 loop reads CASSQWDRGVLANEKLFF. CDR3 DNA sequence: TGCGCCAGCAGCCAATGGGACAGGGGAGTTTTGGCTAATGAAAAACTGTTTTTT.

Here the CDR3 reads CASSSSPRDTQYF. The CDR3 DNA reads TGTGCCAGCAGCTCGTCCCCCAGGGATACGCAGTATTTT. The rearrangement joins TRBV11-2 to TRBJ2-3; D ambiguous. Germline CDR1 and CDR2: SGHAT and FQNNGV. Deletions cut 4 bases from V and 6 bases from J, with 11 bases between. This CDR3 has 13 residues.

The chain carries TRBV19 and TRBJ2-1; 9 nucleotides match TRBD2. The CDR3 consists of 16 residues. CDR1 is LNHDA, CDR2 SQIVND, per germline (reference sequence). With V trimmed by 9 bases and J by 7 bases, 16 bases remained unmatched. The CDR3 loop is CASHPTSGPVSNEQFF. CDR3 DNA sequence: TGTGCCAGCCACCCGACTAGCGGACCCGTATCGAATGAGCAGTTCTTC. Based on the CDR3 plus reference TRBV19 and TRBJ2-1, the full variable domain is DGGITQSPKYLFRKEGQNVTLSCEQNLNHDAMYWYRQDPGQGLRLIYYSQIVNDFQKGDIAEGYSVSREKKESFPLTVTSAQKNPTAFYLCASHPTSGPVSNEQFFGPGTRLTVL.

In its sample, this clone was seen once. The genes are TRBV4-1 and TRBJ1-6; no clear D gene. V shed 1 base and J shed 8 bases, with 18 bases lying between them. This CDR3 region has 17 residues. Germline-derived CDR1 and CDR2 are MGHRA and YSYEKL. For the CDR3, the DNA is TGCGCCAGCAGCCAAGCTGCGGGCAGCCTACCTGATTCACCCCTCCACTTT. As protein: CASSQAAGSLPDSPLHF.

V gene TRBV6-5 combines with J gene TRBJ1-2; D not resolved. V dropped 6 bases and J dropped 4 bases, with 18 bases sitting between them. This CDR3 has 15 residues. Per germline, CDR1 MNHEY and CDR2 SVGAGI. The chain's CDR3 is CASSSSRGPIYGYTF. The CDR3 coding sequence is TGTGCCAGCAGCAGCTCCAGAGGCCCGATCTATGGCTACACCTTC.

This chain connects TRBV19 to TRBJ2-1, with TRBD2 as a possible D gene (6 bases). Germline loops: CDR1 LNHDA, CDR2 SQIVND (reference sequence). The V end lost 7 bases, the J end lost 7 bases, and 14 bases lay between the germline ends. The CDR3 runs to 13 residues. DNA for the CDR3: TGTGCCAGTATGTGGACTGCGGGGAATGAGCAGTTCTTC. Residues: CASMWTAGNEQFF.

The chain is built from TRBV5-6 and TRBJ1-2; D gene uncertain. From germline, CDR1 is SGHDT and CDR2 YYEEEE. The V end was cut by 0 bases, the J end by 5 bases, with 5 bases between. The CDR3 length is 12 residues. The CDR3 DNA reads as TGTGCCAGCAGCTTGGTAGAGTATGGCTACACCTTC. Translated, it gives CASSLVEYGYTF.

The V call is TRBV18, the J call TRBJ2-3; 9 bases line up with TRBD1. V shed 0 bases and J 10 bases; nucleotides not matched to a gene: 2. Germline CDR1 reads KGHSH; CDR2 reads LQKENI. The CDR3 consists of 13 residues. This CDR3 reads CASSPPGQGAQYF. CDR3 bases: TGTGCCAGCTCACCACCGGGACAGGGTGCGCAGTATTTT.

The J gene is TRBJ1-1, the V gene TRBV30, with D unclear. This CDR3 is built from 12 residues. Germline CDR1 and CDR2: GTSNPN and SVGIG (reference sequence). V was shortened by 5 bases and J by 1 base, with 8 bases between the two germline ends. DNA for the CDR3: TGTGCCTGGGTGGAGGGGAACACTGAAGCTTTCTTT. This encodes CAWVEGNTEAFF.

V and J are TRBV7-9 and TRBJ1-3; no definite D call. V gave up 5 bases and J gave up 0 bases, with 8 bases separating them. Germline CDR1 reads SEHNR; CDR2 reads FQNEAQ (reference sequence). This CDR3 is 14 amino acids long. CDR3 coding DNA: TGTGCCAGCAGCGTTCGGGACTCTGGAAACACCATATATTTT. This encodes CASSVRDSGNTIYF.

This clone showed up just once. The rearrangement uses TRBV5-1 and TRBJ2-2; 8 nucleotides match TRBD1. V lost 4 bases, J lost 0 bases, and 5 bases stayed unmatched. CDR1 is SGHRS and CDR2 is YFSETQ in the germline V gene. This CDR3 has 16 amino acids. The CDR3 loop is CASSARQGTNTGELFF. The CDR3 bases are TGCGCCAGCAGCGCGAGACAGGGGACGAACACCGGGGAGCTGTTTTTT.